What follows are 7 T cell receptor beta chains derived from one specimen sequenced in a study of T cells in Graves' hyperthyroidism and ophthalmopathy. TCR beta CDR3 regions were amplified from RNA. Using the HTBI primer set, a first-round RT-PCR was run on the TCR CDR3. MiXCR, run by TCRdb on the multiplex PCR reads, gives a single entry per CDR3 protein. The sample has more than 350,000 distinct CDR3 sequences; roughly 15% are singletons. Material: blood. The receptors originated from a woman under 40 with Graves' ophthalmopathy.

The sample holds many counts of this clonotype. The genes are TRBV30 and TRBJ2-1, with TRBD2 matching over 9 bases. Germline assignment: CDR1 GTSNPN and CDR2 SVGIG (reference sequence). J lost 5 bases, V lost 2 bases, and 4 bases had no gene match. The CDR3 is 14 residues long. CDR3 residues: CAWSWASGDNEQFF. CDR3 nucleotides: TGTGCCTGGAGTTGGGCTAGCGGGGACAATGAGCAGTTCTTC.

In its sample, this clonotype was seen many times. The J gene is TRBJ1-1, the V gene TRBV5-1, with TRBD1 matching over 8 bases. Germline V gene lookup returns CDR1 SGHRS and CDR2 YFSETQ. Germline trimming cut 4 bases from V and 9 bases from J; bases unmatched to any gene: 11. The CDR3 covers 14 residues. The CDR3, as DNA: TGCGCCAGCAGCATCGAGACAGGGGCCCGCCAAGCTTTCTTT. This gives the protein CASSIETGARQAFF.

This clonotype was recorded at least ten times. The chain recombines TRBV20-1 with TRBJ2-1, with 8 nucleotides matching TRBD1. Germline lookup yields CDR1 DFQATT and CDR2 SNEGSKA (reference sequence). CDR3 length equals 14 residues. The J segment lost 2 bases and the V segment lost 5 bases, leaving 5 bases of the junction unmatched. CDR3: CSAFPRGPYNEQFF. For the CDR3, the DNA is TGCAGTGCTTTCCCCAGGGGGCCCTACAATGAGCAGTTCTTC.

This clonotype was observed many times. Here the CDR3 reads CASMVSSYGNQPQHF. The CDR3 DNA is TGTGCCAGCATGGTTTCCTCGTACGGCAATCAGCCCCAGCATTTT. V and J are TRBV28 and TRBJ1-5; D gene uncertain. This CDR3 spans 15 amino acids. Trimming pared 7 bases from V and 2 bases from J, leaving 15 bases between. Germline CDR1 reads MDHEN; CDR2 reads SYDVKM.

V is TRBV30 and J is TRBJ1-1; the D gene is possibly TRBD1 (5 bases). The V end lost 0 bases, the J end lost 10 bases, and 9 bases lay between the germline ends. There are 11 residues in the CDR3. CDR1 and CDR2 from the germline V gene are GTSNPN and SVGIG (reference sequence). The CDR3 region is CAWSVFRGAFF. The DNA of the CDR3 is TGTGCCTGGAGTGTGTTTAGGGGAGCTTTCTTT. Together with reference TRBV30 and TRBJ1-1, the CDR3 gives the full variable domain: SQTIHQWPATLVQPVGSPLSLECTVEGTSNPNLYWYRQAAGRGLQLLFYSVGIGQISSEVPQNLSASRPQDRQFILSSKKLLLSDSGFYLCAWSVFRGAFFGQGTRLTVV.

This clonotype came up once. The rearrangement links TRBV6-1 to TRBJ2-2; D possibly corresponds to TRBD2 (6 bases). Germline V lookup: CDR1 MNHNS, CDR2 SASEGT. The CDR3 is 14 amino acids. V lost 5 bases to trimming and J lost 0 bases, with 7 bases between them. The CDR3 protein is CASSRRANTGELFF. The CDR3 DNA sequence: TGTGCCAGCAGTAGGAGGGCGAACACCGGGGAGCTGTTTTTT.

This clonotype came up many times. The chain uses TRBV28 and TRBJ2-3; 8 bases fit TRBD2. From germline, CDR1 is MDHEN and CDR2 SYDVKM. J was trimmed by 2 bases and V by 7 bases; bases with no gene match: 5. The CDR3 is made up of 14 amino acids. CDR3 protein: CASKPGGATDTQYF. The CDR3 DNA follows: TGTGCCAGCAAGCCGGGGGGGGCCACAGATACGCAGTATTTT.